What follows are 7 T cell receptor beta chains derived from one specimen sequenced in a study of naive and memory T cell subsets. The library had UMIs added by 3' ligation of an oligonucleotide to TCR cDNA. Four PCR rounds used nested alpha and beta constant region primers plus the SP2 primer. TCRdb re-derived calls from the 5' RACE reads in MiXCR, one entry per CDR3 protein. The repertoire holds tens of thousands of distinct CDR3 sequences, with 7.6% as singletons. All receptors come from a female donor in good health.

V gene TRBV30 combines with J gene TRBJ1-5; 8 bases match TRBD1. CDR1 and CDR2 from the germline V gene are GTSNPN and SVGIG (reference sequence). The ends lost 5 bases at V and 9 bases at J; junction bases unmatched: 15. The CDR3 consists of 15 residues. This chain's CDR3 is CAWANRGDLRGPQHF. The DNA of the CDR3 is TGTGCCTGGGCGAACAGGGGGGACCTCCGTGGGCCCCAGCATTTT.

This clonotype was seen only a few times. The V gene is TRBV18, the J gene TRBJ2-2; possible D gene TRBD1, 6 bases. This CDR3 is built from 14 residues. In germline, CDR1 is KGHSH, CDR2 LQKENI. The germline V and J ends were trimmed by 5 bases and 1 base, with 8 bases remaining between them. CDR3 sequence reads: CASSTDRNTGELFF. As DNA, the CDR3 is TGTGCCAGCTCAACGGACAGGAACACCGGGGAGCTGTTTTTT.

The sample holds many counts of this clonotype. The chain uses TRBV19 and TRBJ2-3; the D call may be TRBD1 or TRBD2 (5 bases each). Per the germline V gene, CDR1 is LNHDA and CDR2 is SQIVND (reference sequence). This CDR3 is 13 amino acids long. Trimming shortened V by 10 bases and J by 2 bases, and 13 bases separated the two germline ends. DNA of the CDR3: TGTGCCACCCGGGACGGACCCACAGATACGCAGTATTTT. Encoded protein: CATRDGPTDTQYF. The complete variable domain, with remaining parts taken from reference TRBV19 and TRBJ2-3, reads DGGITQSPKYLFRKEGQNVTLSCEQNLNHDAMYWYRQDPGQGLRLIYYSQIVNDFQKGDIAEGYSVSREKKESFPLTVTSAQKNPTAFYLCATRDGPTDTQYFGPGTRLTVL.

This clonotype was seen many times. This chain uses TRBV4-2 with TRBJ1-5, with D possibly being TRBD1 (5 bases). The CDR3 is made up of 15 amino acids. Germline V CDR1 and CDR2: LGHNA, YNFKEQ. V shed 7 bases and J shed 3 bases, with 16 bases lying between them. CDR3 loop: CASTDTTESNQPQHF. DNA of the CDR3: TGTGCCAGCACCGATACGACAGAGTCCAATCAGCCCCAGCATTTT.

This clonotype was counted ten times or more. The V call is TRBV2, the J call TRBJ1-4, with D possibly being TRBD1 (5 bases). The length of the CDR3 is 14 residues. V was pared by 7 bases and J by 8 bases, with 17 bases between. Germline lookup yields CDR1 SNHLY and CDR2 FYNNEI. Here the CDR3 reads CASTGTDRSEKLFF. DNA of the CDR3: TGTGCCAGCACCGGGACTGATAGAAGCGAAAAACTGTTTTTT.

Concerning this clonotype: A single base separates this from a much larger clone, so it may be a read error. This chain joins TRBV5-1 and TRBJ2-3; D uncertain. In germline, CDR1 is SGHRS, CDR2 YFSETQ. V lost 8 bases to trimming and J lost 0 bases, with 22 bases between them. The CDR3 has 17 residues. The CDR3 nucleotides read TGCGCCAGTACCCCCCGTCCGGACGGAGCTAGCACAGATACGCAGTATTTT. It specifies CASTPRPDGASTDTQYF.

This clonotype was picked up a small number of times. This chain links TRBV27 with TRBJ2-2; TRBD1 matches at 11 bases. The CDR3 sequence is 16 residues long. With 5 bases clipped from V and 6 bases from J, the junction kept 8 bases outside the gene matches. Germline V CDR1 and CDR2: MNHEY, SMNVEV (reference sequence). The CDR3 loop reads CASSIRTGGRSGELFF. The DNA of the CDR3 is TGTGCCAGCAGTATTAGGACAGGGGGCCGTTCCGGGGAGCTGTTTTTT.